This TCR beta chain was found in a study of T cell responses to AZD1222 COVID-19 vaccine (dated by TCRdb to about 2021). Turning to the overall study: TCR sequencing covered roughly 230 trial participants: some 210 given two doses of AZD1222 and about 26 given two doses of MenACWY control vaccine. Trial participants were enrolled by age into 18-55, 56-69 and 70-plus year subgroups, with approximately 150, 30 and 60 TCR-sequenced participants respectively.

The intended sense of this specimen's time point label: baseline before first vaccination. The treatment or condition label, read with the paper, signifies: meningococcal conjugate vaccine given as trial control. The vaccinee samples were drawn from two UK trials, COV001 and COV002, one of which was a single-blind randomized controlled phase 2/3 trial testing AZD1222 (ChAdOx1 nCoV-19) in healthy adults. Trial participant PBMC samples were collected at day 0 and day 28 after the second dose for TCRbeta chain sequencing. General findings and caveats noted by the study authors: Because no day 14 peak-response samples were available, repertoires were characterized only after the peak T cell response. The 56-69-year group was small, and its depth increase did not reach significance, likely because of low power. Conclusions about previously exposed vaccinees are limited because only six or seven AZD1222 recipients were SARS-CoV-2 seropositive at baseline. After two AZD1222 doses, spike-specific TCR breadth and depth were significantly higher than at day 0 and than in MenACWY recipients. Reportedly, almost half of the unique spike-specific TCRs recognized epitopes lying outside the regions that are mutated in the B.1.351 and B.1.1.7 variants. Most participants were white British and females outnumbered males, and the authors suggested that clonal diversity may have been underestimated. Vaccine-associated CD4 TCRs spanned the whole spike protein, with dominant responses in regions 160-218 and 743-854.

On this clone: Its antigen remains unidentified. Nothing much larger sits one base from this clone, and base qualities are not available.

The CDR3 regions of human TCRbeta chains were analyzed by immunosequencing. On the authors' methods: Repertoire TCRs were checked for matches against a reference library of SARS-CoV-2-specific TCRs that had been generated using the MIRA antigen-specificity platform. Breadth was defined as the fraction of unique TCRs that were SARS-CoV-2-associated. Depth was defined as the fraction of total T cells that were SARS-CoV-2-associated. Each spike-specific TCR was assigned to its reactive spike region and to a CD4 or CD8 class using the MIRA data. Log10-transformed breadth and depth values were compared by one-way ANOVA with Sidak's multiple comparisons tests. What TCRdb holds here is the immuneACCESS table cut down to in-frame rearrangements. Part of the clones is not present; checked against another copy, under half of the missing clones reflect an unresolved V gene, and the others are unexplained. V and J calls and clone size are as listed in that table; D and trimming were resolved from the DNA. The sample yields 100,000 to 150,000 clones; about 92% were counted once. About 4.1% of the sample is in the top ten clones.

The TCR sequence derives from an adult in good health. This specimen was peripheral blood, taken on day 0 of MenACWY control vaccination.

The CDR3 region has the sequence CASSQDRLAGGRVETQYF. The DNA is as follows: TGTGCCAGCAGCCAAGACCGCCTGGCGGGAGGGCGCGTAGAGACCCAGTACTTC. The chain is made from TRBV3-1 (or the pseudogene TRBV3-2) and TRBJ2-5, with 9 junctional bases fitting TRBD2. From its cysteine to its phenylalanine, the CDR3 spans 18 amino acids. The only DNA kept is the CDR3, 54 bases in frame from the first base. CDR1 and CDR2 are read off the germline V gene (reference sequence) as LGHDT and YNNKEL. Relative to germline, V is missing 0 bases and J is missing 4 bases, with 12 bases of the junction outside any gene match.